The next 5 T cell receptor beta chains were all read from a single sample in a study of blood T cell repertoires in COVID-19. Clones were sequenced by immunoSEQ multiplex PCR, and TCRdb holds only the in-frame ones, with some missing. This table holds about 82,000 clones, approximately 79% found once. Sequencing was performed on peripheral blood. All receptors derive from a human donor with acute or convalescent COVID-19. The donor label of this sample is uncertain.

This clone has only a few counts. V and J are TRBV12-3 or TRBV12-4 and TRBJ2-1, with TRBD2 as a possible D gene (5 bases). Trimming pared 3 bases from V and 7 bases from J, leaving 10 bases between. The CDR3 sequence is 13 residues long. CDR3 nucleotides: TGTGCCAGCAGTTTTAGGACTGTAAATGAGCAGTTCTTC. It specifies CASSFRTVNEQFF.

V is TRBV10-3 and J is TRBJ1-2, with D possibly TRBD1 on 6 matching bases. CDR1 and CDR2 (germline): ENHRY, SYGVKD. The CDR3 runs 13 residues. The ends were cut back, 3 bases at V and 8 bases at J, with 13 bases in the middle. The chain's CDR3 is CAISDSGDGGYTF. The CDR3 nucleotides are TGTGCCATCAGTGACTCAGGGGACGGCGGCTACACCTTC.

The V call is TRBV24-1, the J call TRBJ2-2, with a possible D match to TRBD1 (5 bases). CDR3 length equals 16 residues. Trimming left V 1 base short and J 4 bases short, with 12 bases between. CDR1 and CDR2 (germline): KGHDR, SFDVKD. CDR3 sequence: CATSDLEGARTGELFF. The CDR3 nucleotides read TGTGCCACCAGTGATTTAGAAGGGGCGCGCACCGGGGAGCTGTTTTTT.

This sequence joins TRBV30 and TRBJ2-2; tentative D call: TRBD2 (5 bases). Germline assignment: CDR1 GTSNPN and CDR2 SVGIG (reference sequence). CDR3 length: 14 residues. The germline V and J ends were trimmed by 0 bases and 7 bases, with 12 bases remaining between them. Here the CDR3 reads CAWSVRDWGGELFF. DNA of the CDR3: TGTGCCTGGAGTGTACGGGATTGGGGCGGGGAGCTGTTTTTT.

The V gene is TRBV19, the J gene TRBJ2-2; 13 bases map to TRBD2. Looked up from germline, CDR1 is LNHDA and CDR2 is SQIVND (reference sequence). Trimming cost V 7 bases and J 4 bases; bases outside gene matches: 6. This CDR3 is 16 amino acids long. In DNA, the CDR3 is TGTGCCAGTAAGGGACTAGCGGGGACACGCACCGGGGAGCTGTTTTTT. Residues: CASKGLAGTRTGELFF.